This T cell receptor (beta chain) stems from a study of T cell repertoires in cytomegalovirus infection. Study in general: The authors relied on CMV epitopes, both recently identified HLA-C-restricted and well-studied HLA-B-restricted. Evidence of both CMV infection and a matching HLA type came from public TCR beta signatures. Findings and caveats of the study: HLA-C-restricted TCR beta clonotypes specific for CMV led the ex vivo response. Identification of carriers of CMV plus the relevant HLA was performed using cumulative public TCR beta family frequency.

This clonotype was observed a handful of times. Its antigen is undetermined. TCRdb called the reads again in MiXCR, with one record for every CDR3 protein. The repertoire holds approximately 910,000 distinct CDR3 sequences, with roughly a third as singletons. The CDR3 covers 13 residues. The germline V and J ends were trimmed by 7 bases and 6 bases, with 15 bases remaining between them. The gene calls are TRBV12-3 or TRBV12-4 and TRBJ1-1; D uncertain. This material consisted of cultured CD8+ T cells from PBMCs, taken from culture after CMV antigen stimulation. This clonotype was obtained from a human donor in good health (CMV status not recorded). Some clones in this sample may be carry-over from other donors' samples. In nucleotides, the CDR3 is TGTGCCAGCACTCCGACGGGGTTAGCTGAAGCTTTCTTT. Amino acids: CASTPTGLAEAFF.